The rows below give T cell receptor beta chains drawn from one sample of a study of T cell repertoires in cytomegalovirus infection. The antigens for these receptors are not known. TCRdb redid the calling of the reads with MiXCR, one entry per CDR3 protein. Among more than 250,000 distinct CDR3 sequences listed, 20% to 25% were seen once. The sample was cultured PBMCs, taken from culture after CMV antigen stimulation. These receptors came from a human donor in good health (CMV status not recorded). Some clones in this sample may be carry-over from other donors' samples. CDR3s include the opening cysteine and the closing phenylalanine or tryptophan. D genes are given only for firm matches. Size is stated for part of the rows, as once, few or many counts, or as a class when the clone is expanded.

CDR3 length,clone size,J gene,V gene,D gene,CDR3 protein,CDR3 DNA
18,many,TRBJ2-3,TRBV7-2,TRBD2,CASSLGWGGDSGTDTQYF,TGTGCCAGCAGCTTAGGATGGGGAGGGGATAGCGGAACAGATACGCAGTATTTT
13,few,TRBJ1-2,TRBV2,.,CASSREDNYGYTF,TGTGCCAGCAGTCGGGAAGATAACTATGGCTACACCTTC
15,.,TRBJ2-3,TRBV7-2,.,CASSLESGHTDTQYF,TGTGCCAGCAGCTTAGAGAGCGGCCACACAGATACGCAGTATTTT
17,.,TRBJ1-5,TRBV6-5,.,CASSPSPDGNSNQPQHF,TGTGCCAGCAGCCCATCCCCGGACGGGAATAGCAATCAGCCCCAGCATTTT
12,many,TRBJ2-1,TRBV19,.,CASSIVNNEQFF,TGTGCCAGTAGTATAGTTAACAATGAGCAGTTCTTC
15,.,TRBJ2-2,TRBV28,.,CASSRELAQSGELFF,TGTGCCAGCAGCCGGGAACTAGCCCAGTCCGGGGAGCTGTTTTTT
16,.,TRBJ2-3,TRBV7-6,.,CASSFSQAASTDTQYF,TGTGCCAGCAGCTTTTCTCAGGCAGCTAGCACAGATACGCAGTATTTT
14,.,TRBJ1-2,TRBV29-1,.,CSVGGGGSNYGYTF,TGCAGCGTTGGGGGAGGGGGTTCGAACTATGGCTACACCTTC
15,many,TRBJ2-1,TRBV12-3/TRBV12-4,.,CASSSLGRDNNEQFF,TGTGCCAGCAGTTCCCTCGGGCGGGACAACAATGAGCAGTTCTTC
14,.,TRBJ1-2,TRBV28,.,CASSLWSREGGYTF,TGTGCCAGCAGTTTATGGAGCAGGGAAGGTGGCTACACCTTC
12,many,TRBJ1-1,TRBV7-2,.,CASSRDGAEAFF,TGTGCCAGCAGCAGAGATGGCGCTGAAGCTTTCTTT
14,many,TRBJ2-5,TRBV7-2,.,CASSPMAGQETQYF,TGTGCCAGCAGCCCTATGGCGGGGCAAGAGACCCAGTACTTC
16,.,TRBJ2-3,TRBV7-9,.,CASSFLSRGSTDTQYF,TGTGCCAGCAGCTTCTTGTCTCGCGGGAGCACAGATACGCAGTATTTT
16,many,TRBJ2-3,TRBV7-2,TRBD1,CASSPQSRQGTNTQYF,TGTGCCAGCAGCCCCCAAAGCAGACAGGGGACGAATACGCAGTATTTT
17,.,TRBJ1-1,TRBV6-2/TRBV6-3,.,CASSPREGGGRNTEAFF,TGTGCCAGCAGTCCCCGCGAGGGTGGGGGACGAAACACTGAAGCTTTCTTT
16,many,TRBJ2-1,TRBV7-2,.,CASSLTGTGTYNEQFF,TGTGCCAGCAGCCTAACCGGGACTGGGACTTACAATGAGCAGTTCTTC
15,.,TRBJ2-3,TRBV7-2,.,CASSSSLLSTDTQYF,TGTGCCAGCAGTTCCAGCCTCCTCAGCACAGATACGCAGTATTTT
14,.,TRBJ1-1,TRBV11-2,.,CASSLMAMNTEAFF,TGTGCCAGCAGCTTAATGGCTATGAACACTGAAGCTTTCTTT
14,.,TRBJ1-6,TRBV19,TRBD1,CASTPGQGNSPLHF,TGTGCCAGTACGCCGGGACAGGGTAATTCACCCCTCCACTTT
14,.,TRBJ1-1,TRBV6-5,.,CASSKAAENTEAFF,TGTGCCAGCAGTAAGGCAGCTGAGAACACTGAAGCTTTCTTT
16,.,TRBJ1-6,TRBV13,.,CASSLGLGSRGSPLHF,TGTGCCAGCAGCTTAGGCTTAGGCAGTAGAGGTTCACCCCTCCACTTT
13,many,TRBJ2-1,TRBV7-2,TRBD1,CASSGTGGNEQFF,TGTGCCAGCAGCGGGACAGGGGGAAATGAGCAGTTCTTC
15,.,TRBJ1-4,TRBV12-3/TRBV12-4,.,CASSGTIATNDKLFF,TGTGCCAGCAGTGGGACAATTGCAACTAATGATAAACTGTTTTTT
15,many,TRBJ2-6,TRBV6-2/TRBV6-3,.,CASSHTFSGANVLTF,TGTGCCAGCAGCCACACCTTCTCTGGGGCCAACGTCCTGACTTTC
18,.,TRBJ2-7,TRBV7-3,TRBD2,CASSLIRGLAPFSYEQYF,TGTGCCAGCAGCTTAATAAGGGGACTAGCCCCCTTCTCCTACGAGCAGTACTTC
15,.,TRBJ2-1,TRBV9,TRBD1,CASSDRASSYNEQFF,TGTGCCAGCAGTGACAGGGCGAGCTCCTACAATGAGCAGTTCTTC
13,few,TRBJ2-3,TRBV2,TRBD2,CASSSGSGDTQYF,TGTGCCAGCAGTAGCGGGAGTGGTGATACGCAGTATTTT
17,many,TRBJ2-2,TRBV7-8,TRBD2,CASSVGTSGKGTGELFF,TGTGCCAGCAGCGTCGGGACTAGCGGGAAGGGTACCGGGGAGCTGTTTTTT
16,few,TRBJ2-2,TRBV7-2,TRBD2,CASTRIIGTSTGELFF,TGTGCCAGCACCAGGATCATCGGGACTAGCACCGGGGAGCTGTTTTTT
17,.,TRBJ2-3,TRBV5-1,TRBD2,CASSLTGPSGSADTQYF,TGCGCCAGCAGTTTGACAGGGCCTAGCGGGAGCGCAGATACGCAGTATTTT
16,.,TRBJ2-2,TRBV7-2,TRBD2,CASSLASGRSTGELFF,TGTGCCAGCAGCTTAGCTAGCGGGAGGTCCACCGGGGAGCTGTTTTTT
14,.,TRBJ2-5,TRBV5-4,TRBD1,CASSWDRLLETQYF,TGTGCCAGCAGCTGGGACAGGCTTTTGGAGACCCAGTACTTC
15,many,TRBJ2-5,TRBV7-2,TRBD2,CASSFRTSLQETQYF,TGTGCCAGCAGCTTTCGGACTAGCCTGCAAGAGACCCAGTACTTC
15,.,TRBJ1-1,TRBV10-3,.,CAISESFRSNTEAFF,TGTGCCATCAGTGAGTCGTTCAGGTCGAACACTGAAGCTTTCTTT
16,.,TRBJ2-1,TRBV12-3/TRBV12-4,.,CASGGGRRVSYNEQFF,TGTGCCAGCGGAGGCGGGCGGAGAGTCTCCTACAATGAGCAGTTCTTC
15,once,TRBJ1-2,TRBV28,.,CASSLSPTYNYGYTF,TGTGCCAGCAGTTTGAGTCCTACTTATAACTATGGCTACACCTTC
15,.,TRBJ1-6,TRBV20-1,.,CSAKKTAGNNSPLHF,TGCAGTGCTAAAAAGACAGCGGGCAACAATTCACCCCTCCACTTT
15,.,TRBJ2-2,TRBV6-2/TRBV6-3,TRBD2,CASRPSGANTGELFF,TGTGCCAGCAGGCCTAGCGGGGCGAACACCGGGGAGCTGTTTTTT
14,medium-sized,TRBJ1-1,TRBV6-1,.,CASSPTAGTTEAFF,TGTGCCAGCAGCCCAACCGCGGGAACCACTGAAGCTTTCTTT
18,once,TRBJ2-6,TRBV4-3,.,CASSQDEGVNSGANVLTF,TGCGCCAGCAGCCAAGACGAGGGGGTGAACTCTGGGGCCAACGTCCTGACTTTC
16,few,TRBJ1-2,TRBV7-2,.,CASSSLFKDGNYGYTF,TGTGCCAGCAGCTCCCTTTTTAAGGACGGCAACTATGGCTACACCTTC
13,few,TRBJ1-2,TRBV5-6,.,CASSLRGSDGYTF,TGTGCCAGCAGCTTGCGAGGGTCCGATGGCTACACCTTC
17,.,TRBJ2-1,TRBV6-6,TRBD2,CASSYFRTSGSYNEQFF,TGTGCCAGCAGTTACTTCCGGACTAGCGGGAGCTACAATGAGCAGTTCTTC
19,few,TRBJ2-3,TRBV28,TRBD2,CASSSGIFSGRAITDTQYF,TGTGCCAGCAGTTCCGGAATATTTAGCGGGAGGGCCATTACAGATACGCAGTATTTT
14,.,TRBJ1-2,TRBV4-1,.,CASSPSGQPYGYTF,TGCGCCAGCAGCCCCTCCGGACAGCCCTATGGCTACACCTTC
10,.,TRBJ2-1,TRBV6-5,TRBD2,CASGRESKFF,TGTGCCAGCGGGCGGGAGTCTAAATTCTTC
15,.,TRBJ2-1,TRBV7-2,.,CASSLLSGSYNEQFF,TGTGCCAGCAGCTTGTTGTCTGGGTCCTACAATGAGCAGTTCTTC